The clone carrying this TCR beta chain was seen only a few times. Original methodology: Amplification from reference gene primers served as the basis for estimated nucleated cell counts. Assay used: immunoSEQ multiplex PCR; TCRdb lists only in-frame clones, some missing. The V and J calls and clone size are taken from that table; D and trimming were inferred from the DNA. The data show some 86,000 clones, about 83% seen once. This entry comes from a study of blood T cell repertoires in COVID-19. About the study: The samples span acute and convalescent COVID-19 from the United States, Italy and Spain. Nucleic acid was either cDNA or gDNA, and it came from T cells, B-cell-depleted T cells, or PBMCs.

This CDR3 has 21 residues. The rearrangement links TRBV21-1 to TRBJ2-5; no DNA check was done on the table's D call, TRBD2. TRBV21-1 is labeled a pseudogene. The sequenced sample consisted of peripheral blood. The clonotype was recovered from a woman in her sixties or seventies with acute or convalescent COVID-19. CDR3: CASSRGLAGGYGHPPRGTQYF. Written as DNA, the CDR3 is TGTGCCAGCAGCAGGGGACTAGCGGGAGGGTATGGCCACCCCCCCCGTGGGACCCAGTACTTC.